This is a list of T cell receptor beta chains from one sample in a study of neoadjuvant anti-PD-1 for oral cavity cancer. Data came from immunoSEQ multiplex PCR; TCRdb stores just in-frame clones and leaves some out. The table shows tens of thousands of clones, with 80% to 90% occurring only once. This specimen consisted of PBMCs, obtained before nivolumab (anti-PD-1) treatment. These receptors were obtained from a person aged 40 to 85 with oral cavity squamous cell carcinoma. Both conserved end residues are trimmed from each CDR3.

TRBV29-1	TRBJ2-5	SVIRQGTRETQY
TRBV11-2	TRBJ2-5	ASRRFYPETQY
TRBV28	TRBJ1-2	ASRPTSNYGYT
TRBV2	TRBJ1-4	ASSNPGANEKLF
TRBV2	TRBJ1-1	ASSELETEAF
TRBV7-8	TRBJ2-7	ASSETSGRIGEQY
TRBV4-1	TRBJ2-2	ASSRPGTGAGELF
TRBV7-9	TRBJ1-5	ASSFSGTGYQH
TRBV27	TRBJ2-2	ASSSWTSRKNTGELF
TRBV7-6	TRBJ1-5	ASSKSESYSNQPQH
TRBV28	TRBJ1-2	ASRSTGTNYGYT
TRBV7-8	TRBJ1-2	ASSQVVGGPYGYT
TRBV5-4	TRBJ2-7	ASSLASGTYEQY
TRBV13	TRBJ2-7	ASSLDYEQY
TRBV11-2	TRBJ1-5	ASSPVTTAGNQPQH
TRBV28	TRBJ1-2	ASRTGDGYT
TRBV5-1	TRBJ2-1	ASSLALGSLGLAGGSQYNEQF
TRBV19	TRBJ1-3	ASSIAGLITNTIY
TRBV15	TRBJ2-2	ATSRGQRGNTGELF
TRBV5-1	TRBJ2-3	ASSFLTDTQY
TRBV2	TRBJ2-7	ASSASGTLGYEQY
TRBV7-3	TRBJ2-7	ASSGAGAGVNEQY
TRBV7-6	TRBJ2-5	ASSSDPSGTQY
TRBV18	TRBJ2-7	ASSPNVLTGGNHEQY
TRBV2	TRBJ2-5	ASRRTSGRGETQY
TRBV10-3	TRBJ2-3	AISEFRGTDTQY
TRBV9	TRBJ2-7	ASSFSGGAYEQY
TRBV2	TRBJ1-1	ASKKGRENTEAF
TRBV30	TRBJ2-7	AWSAGDLPDEQY
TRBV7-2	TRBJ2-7	ASSLTSGGLPYEQY
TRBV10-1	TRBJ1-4	ASSEGGQGVEKLF
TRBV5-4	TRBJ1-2	ASSLAGRSTGYT
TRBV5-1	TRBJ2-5	ASSLVDSQETQY
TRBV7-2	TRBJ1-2	ASSRPRTPGYT
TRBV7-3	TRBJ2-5	ASGGGGGETQY
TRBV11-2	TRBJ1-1	ASSFSIEAF
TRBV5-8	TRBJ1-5	ASSGGFNQPQH
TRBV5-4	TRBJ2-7	ASSLGLGTQTYEQY
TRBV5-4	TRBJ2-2	ASSLGLASFLNTGELF
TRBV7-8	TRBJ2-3	ASTLSRLGDTQY
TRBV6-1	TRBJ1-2	ASSPQGTANYGYT
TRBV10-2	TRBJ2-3	ASSEDYPTDTQY
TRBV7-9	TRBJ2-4	ASSPIYDFLAKNIQY
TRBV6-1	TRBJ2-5	ASSEGASGAMFQETQY
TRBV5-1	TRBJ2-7	ASSLGMAYEQY
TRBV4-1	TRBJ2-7	ASSQDRALFEQY
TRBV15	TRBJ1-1	ATSPLGGVAEAF
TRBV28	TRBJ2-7	ASSVTGGPYYEQY
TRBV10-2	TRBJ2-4	ASSLSKGDRAKNIQY
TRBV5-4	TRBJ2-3	ASSPFGLAGGLSTDTQY
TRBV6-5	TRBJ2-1	ASRSWTGGSAEQF
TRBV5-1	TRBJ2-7	ASSLAMTQTYEQY
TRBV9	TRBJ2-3	ASSSSALAGANTQY
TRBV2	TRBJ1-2	ASTEGGANYGYT
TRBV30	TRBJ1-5	AWSVAPSNQPQH